This TCR beta chain was sequenced during a study of post-analysis software for immune sequencing data (dated by TCRdb to the mid-2010s). Notes on the research overall: Recorded disease courses included relapsing-remitting, secondary progressive and progressive-relapsing multiple sclerosis, with some patients lacking subtype annotation. The patient repertoires were set against ten to eleven previously published healthy control repertoires from donors whose ages ranged from roughly 6 to 25 years. A subset of samples was prepared in parallel using single-end sample barcoding, then pooled and co-amplified after Illumina adapter ligation. The paper's findings and limits, for the study overall: Normalized Chao1 diversity was significantly lower in multiple sclerosis patients than controls, suggesting substantial peripheral T-cell clonal expansion. About 5 TRBV segments, including TRBV5-6, TRBV5-1 and TRBV20-1, were significantly more frequent in patients than controls. When samples were clustered directly using the F measure, samples prepared in the same batch co-clustered strongly, which prompted a batch-effect correction. The multiple sclerosis patient group was slightly younger than the control group.

V loses 2 bases, J loses 7 bases, and the germline ends lie 18 bases apart. The CDR3 has 16 amino acids, counting the end cysteine and phenylalanine. CDR3 DNA is the only sequence kept; it has 48 bases, read in frame from the first base. For CDR1 and CDR2, the germline V gene (reference sequence) lists WNHNN and SYGVQD. Libraries were constructed by PCR. Sequenced using an Illumina HiSeq 2500. To reduce PCR and sequencing biases, unique molecular identifiers were incorporated into the TCR beta cDNA libraries. Roughly 500,000 cDNA molecules were obtained per 1 to 10 million input T cells, so each molecule approximated one T cell. Patient libraries were prepared and sequenced with the same protocol used for the earlier healthy control dataset. Within a given batch, samples were prepared together, multiplexed and sequenced on the same HiSeq lane. Processing in the source paper ran as follows. Raw barcoded reads were processed with MIGEC, discarding single-read molecular identifier groups before consensus assembly and CDR3 extraction. VDJtools was used for post-analysis of the clonotype tables, with diversity normalized by down-sampling every dataset to the smallest sample size. In repertoire overlap clustering, CDR3 amino acid sequences, but not nucleotide sequences, were matched to correct batch-related cross-sample contamination. The public reads were quality trimmed at Q25 with fastp and then assembled into clones with MiXCR by TCRdb, keeping productive beta chains. Every entry covers one CDR3 protein and lists the most common genes and DNA from its rows. The V and J calls follow TCRdb's processing rather than the paper's. The sample table contains 400,000 to 500,000 distinct CDR3 sequences; only one count was recorded for 35% to 45% of them. The ten largest account for 6% to 9% of the sample.

To demonstrate the VDJtools post-analysis software, the study profiled TCR beta repertoires from the peripheral blood of about 13 young patients with multiple sclerosis. Multiple sclerosis patients were children and adolescents aged about 6 to 17 years. This clonotype was counted only a few times. Its antigen specificity is not known. Within one base of it there is no much larger clone, and no base qualities were kept. The rearranged segments are TRBV10-1 and TRBJ2-1, with TRBD2 perhaps the D gene, on 7 matching bases. The sequencing sample was made of blood. This TCR was recovered from a girl aged 2-15 years with multiple sclerosis. The DNA reads as follows: TGCGCCAGCAGTGAGCTGGGGGGGCCCATGTGGAATGAGCAGTTCTTC. It translates to CASSELGGPMWNEQFF.